This entry concerns a single T cell receptor beta chain. From germline, CDR1 is LGHDT and CDR2 YNNKEL (reference sequence). The V segment lost 5 bases and the J segment 2 bases; nucleotides outside the gene matches: 6. This CDR3 is built from 15 residues. During its preparation, the TCRbeta library received unique molecular identifiers. TCRdb reprocessed the PCR reads with MiXCR, giving one entry per CDR3 protein. Among roughly 500,000 distinct CDR3 sequences, 32% were seen once, and the ten largest hold 2% to 3%. These data belong to a study of T-cell reconstitution after alpha-beta-depleted transplantation in children.

This chain links TRBV3-1 with TRBJ1-1, with 9 bases matching TRBD1. The sequences come from PBMCs from the stem cell graft donor, collected from the stem cell graft. This receptor was taken from a human donor who donated a stem cell graft to a child with aplastic anemia. The CDR3 is CASSSRTGANTEAFF. The CDR3 bases are TGTGCCAGCAGCAGCCGGACAGGGGCTAACACTGAAGCTTTCTTT.